A single sample is the source of the 19 T cell receptor beta chains below, sequenced in a study of vaccination and CD4 T cells after COVID-19. Their target antigens are unknown. Treatment of the sample: roughly 11-day PBMC culture with coronavirus spike peptide pools or control peptides (ViraFEST assay). Cultured CD4+ T-cell DNA underwent Oncomine TCR Beta short-read sequencing. MiXCR was run by TCRdb on the PCR reads, yielding one entry per CDR3 protein. The sample includes roughly 13,000 distinct CDR3 sequences, roughly two thirds of them seen just once. Sequencing input: CD4+ T cells from blood, cultured in vitro. The receptors here all came from a human donor who had recovered from COVID-19.

With respect to this clonotype: At one of its ends the junction is not consistent with the germline gene, which may arise from a read error. V and J are TRBV7-7 and TRBJ2-7; 7 positions match TRBD1. Near its end, the DNA agrees better with TRBJ2-5, so the J call may be wrong. The germline V gene has CDR1 SSHAT and CDR2 FNYEAQ (reference sequence). The length of the CDR3 is 15 residues. The CDR3 is CASSLEPHRGETQYF. The CDR3 DNA follows: TGTGCTAGCAGCTTAGAGCCTCACAGGGGAGAGACCCAGTACTTC.

This rearrangement joins TRBV6-1 to TRBJ1-5, with D maybe TRBD1 (5 bases). V was clipped by 4 bases and J by 0 bases, with 16 bases between them. Germline CDR1 is MNHNS and CDR2 is SASEGT. The CDR3 is 17 amino acids. The CDR3: CASSGATAISSNQPQHF. DNA for the CDR3: TGTGCCAGCAGTGGGGCGACAGCAATATCTAGCAATCAGCCCCAGCATTTT.

The gene calls are TRBV7-2 and TRBJ2-5; no definite D call. V lost 1 base and J 2 bases, leaving 11 bases between the germline ends. The germline CDR1 and CDR2 sequences are SGHTA and FQGNSA. This CDR3 region has 15 residues. CDR3 protein: CASSLESGLQETQYF. In DNA form, the CDR3 reads TGTGCCAGCAGCTTAGAATCGGGCTTACAAGAGACCCAGTACTTC.

This clonotype occurred a few times. This chain links TRBV20-1 with TRBJ1-1; TRBD1 matches at 8 bases. The CDR3 extends over 13 amino acids. With 5 bases clipped from V and 5 bases from J, the junction kept 7 bases outside the gene matches. Germline V lookup: CDR1 DFQATT, CDR2 SNEGSKA (reference sequence). This chain's CDR3 is CSAWTGKGTEAFF. The CDR3 DNA follows: TGCAGTGCTTGGACAGGGAAAGGAACTGAAGCTTTCTTT.

V is TRBV6-2 or TRBV6-3 and J is TRBJ2-1, with 7 bases aligning to TRBD1. V was pared by 8 bases and J by 5 bases, with 6 bases of the junction left unmatched. CDR1 and CDR2 (germline): MNHEY, SVGEGT. This CDR3 region has 13 residues. CDR3 region: CASSQGVHNEQFF. CDR3 nucleotide sequence: TGTGCCAGCTCTCAGGGGGTACACAATGAGCAGTTCTTC.

The gene calls are TRBV19 and TRBJ2-3, with 14 nucleotides matching TRBD2. The CDR3 runs to 18 residues. Trimming took 1 base from V and 3 from J; bases not matched to a gene: 6. The germline V gene has CDR1 LNHDA and CDR2 SQIVND (reference sequence). The CDR3 DNA sequence: TGTGCCAGTAGTATAGTCCCACGACTAGCGGGGGGGACAGATACGCAGTATTTT. It codes for CASSIVPRLAGGTDTQYF.

The rearrangement uses TRBV5-4 and TRBJ2-7; 11 positions agree with TRBD2. This CDR3 comprises 17 residues. J gave up 1 base and V 4 bases, and 10 bases lay outside the gene matches. Germline loops: CDR1 SGHNT, CDR2 YYREEE (reference sequence). The CDR3 region is CASSLGVASGRSYEQYF. CDR3 nucleotides: TGTGCCAGCAGCCTGGGGGTGGCTAGCGGGAGGTCCTACGAGCAGTACTTC.

This chain uses TRBV19 with TRBJ2-2; 8 positions match TRBD1. The CDR3 sequence is 16 residues long. V shed 7 bases and J 1 base; nucleotides not matched to a gene: 8. Germline V lookup: CDR1 LNHDA, CDR2 SQIVND (reference sequence). The CDR3 loop is CASNPGTGKNTGELFF. CDR3 coding DNA: TGTGCCAGTAACCCTGGGACAGGCAAGAACACCGGGGAGCTGTTTTTT. The entire variable domain, with the rest obtained from reference TRBV19 and TRBJ2-2, is as follows: DGGITQSPKYLFRKEGQNVTLSCEQNLNHDAMYWYRQDPGQGLRLIYYSQIVNDFQKGDIAEGYSVSREKKESFPLTVTSAQKNPTAFYLCASNPGTGKNTGELFFGEGSRLTVL.

The V gene is TRBV5-1, the J gene TRBJ2-7, with D possibly TRBD1 on 6 matching bases. Germline V gene data show CDR1 as SGHRS and CDR2 as YFSETQ. The CDR3 loop spans 17 amino acids. V lost 3 bases and J 2 bases, leaving 21 bases between the germline ends. This CDR3 is CASSSRSTGPYTYEQYF. The DNA of the CDR3 is TGCGCCAGCAGCTCAAGATCTACAGGGCCATATACCTACGAGCAGTACTTC.

The chain links TRBV9 to TRBJ1-1, with 8 nucleotides matching TRBD1. V shed 4 bases and J 2 bases; nucleotides not matched to a gene: 19. Germline V gene lookup returns CDR1 SGDLS and CDR2 YYNGEE. There are 19 residues in the CDR3. The CDR3 region is CASSPNTARGQEINTEAFF. CDR3 nucleotide sequence: TGTGCCAGCAGCCCCAACACGGCCAGGGGACAGGAAATTAACACTGAAGCTTTCTTT.

CDR3 sequence (DNA): TGTGCCAGCAGCTTCACAGGGCAATCTGAGCAGTTCTTC. This codes for CASSFTGQSEQFF. The V gene is TRBV7-3, the J gene TRBJ2-1; D possibly corresponds to TRBD1 (6 bases). V was cut by 3 bases and J by 9 bases, with 12 bases left in between. The germline V gene has CDR1 SGHTA and CDR2 FQGTGA. The CDR3 loop spans 13 amino acids.

V usage is TRBV27 and J usage is TRBJ1-2, with a tentative D call TRBD1 (6 bases). CDR1 is MNHEY and CDR2 is SMNVEV in the germline V gene (reference sequence). The CDR3 length is 17 residues. V was pared by 3 bases and J by 3 bases, with 20 bases between. The CDR3 DNA reads as TGTGCCAGCAGTTTCCTCCGTACAGGGAATCCTTACTATGGCTACACCTTC. It yields the protein CASSFLRTGNPYYGYTF.

This chain connects TRBV12-5 to TRBJ1-6; no reliable D call. Trimming removed 3 bases at V and 7 bases at J, with 4 bases between. Per the germline V gene, CDR1 is LGHNT and CDR2 is FRNRAP. This CDR3 is 12 amino acids long. The CDR3 spells CASGFLNSPLHF. In DNA, the CDR3 is TGTGCTAGTGGTTTCCTCAATTCACCCCTCCACTTT.

The V and J genes are TRBV2 and TRBJ2-2; 7 bases agree with TRBD1. Germline V gene lookup returns CDR1 SNHLY and CDR2 FYNNEI. J was trimmed by 6 bases and V by 6 bases; bases with no gene match: 7. CDR3 length: 14 amino acids. For the CDR3, the DNA is TGTGCCAGCAGAGAAACAGGGGTGGCCGGGGAGCTGTTTTTT. Translation gives CASRETGVAGELFF.

The chain recombines TRBV15 with TRBJ1-6; D not certain. The CDR3 runs 13 residues. The germline gives CDR1 LNHNV, CDR2 YYDKDF (reference sequence). The germline V and J ends were trimmed by 0 bases and 11 bases, with 8 bases remaining between them. CDR3 sequence reads: CATSRDLQAPLHF. The CDR3 DNA follows: TGTGCCACCAGCAGAGATCTGCAGGCACCCCTCCACTTT.

The chain uses TRBV7-2 and TRBJ1-6, with 8 nucleotides matching TRBD1. The J segment lost 4 bases and the V segment lost 5 bases, leaving 7 bases of the junction unmatched. This CDR3 has 16 residues. CDR1 is SGHTA, CDR2 FQGNSA, per germline. DNA for the CDR3: TGTGCCAGCAGCCCACGGGACAGGCCTTATAATTCACCCCTCCACTTT. Translated, it gives CASSPRDRPYNSPLHF.

The V gene is TRBV12-3 or TRBV12-4, the J gene TRBJ1-1; D gene uncertain. The CDR3 loop spans 17 amino acids. Trimming took 5 bases from V and 5 from J, leaving 24 bases between them. The CDR3 DNA follows: TGTGCCAGCAGTGCAACTAACGCGGCGATTTTGAGGACTGAAGCTTTCTTT. Residues: CASSATNAAILRTEAFF.

A few counts support this clonotype. The chain couples TRBV5-8 to TRBJ1-5, with D possibly TRBD1 on 5 matching bases. Trimming left V 4 bases short and J 4 bases short, with 9 bases between. CDR3 size: 13 residues. Germline CDR1 and CDR2: SGHTS and YDEGEE. The chain's CDR3 is CASSMRQNQPQHF. The DNA of the CDR3 is TGTGCCAGCAGCATGAGACAGAATCAGCCCCAGCATTTT.

The rearrangement links TRBV19 to TRBJ2-5, with D possibly TRBD2 on 5 matching bases. V was cut by 6 bases and J by 3 bases, with 20 bases left in between. Germline loops: CDR1 LNHDA, CDR2 SQIVND (reference sequence). The CDR3 spans 16 residues. The CDR3 DNA follows: TGTGCCAGTAGCCCTTACCTGGGAGAAAGCAAAGAGACCCAGTACTTC. Its translation is CASSPYLGESKETQYF.